Given below is one TCR beta chain in context. Its matching antigen is unknown. The junction shows a germline mismatch at one end, possibly a read error. Germline CDR1 and CDR2: SNHLY and FYNNEI. The CDR3 has 13 residues. The record originates from a study of shared clonotypes between healthy human individuals. General study results and limits: Naive CD4 clonotype sharing across a handful of donors was 4.5% to 6%. Non-shared clonotypes were found to have lower generation probabilities than the clonotypes that were shared by all four of the sorted-subset donors.

None of the donors, who were healthy HIV-negative adults, had recently had acute infections or vaccinations. Per the study methods: Quality scores were absent from the junction-only immunoSEQ sequences, so filtering differed. Generated by immunoSEQ multiplex PCR, the TCRdb table keeps only in-frame clones and is missing some. Clone size and the V and J calls come from that table; the DNA yielded D and trimming. The sample consists of millions of clones, over 85% of them appearing once. The chain carries TRBV2 and TRBJ2-2; D unresolved. Sample: naive CD4+ T cells sorted from blood. Indicated subset: CD45RA+ positively selected. This receptor was taken from a man aged 18 to 35 in good health. Here the CDR3 DNA reads TGTGCCAGCAGGGTACCGAATACCGGGGAGCTGTTTTTT. Its translation is CASRVPNTGELFF.